The rows below give T cell receptor beta chains drawn from one sample of a study of blood T cell repertoires in COVID-19. Some clones are missing from TCRdb's copy, which holds only in-frame ones; the method was immunoSEQ multiplex PCR. The sample comprises roughly 240,000 clones, about 79% of which are singletons, and approximately 2.3% rests with the top ten. The sequencing input was peripheral blood. Every receptor here comes from a man aged 40-55 years who had recovered from COVID-19. Both conserved end residues are part of each CDR3.

J gene | V gene | CDR3 protein
TRBJ1-1 | TRBV7-8 | CASSVAGALIEAFF
TRBJ1-5 | TRBV7-2 | CASRPGPYGNQPQHF
TRBJ1-1 | TRBV6-5 | CASSYNAPSEAFF
TRBJ1-2 | TRBV18 | CASSQQGIGYGYTF
TRBJ1-4 | TRBV7-2 | CASSSQTGGVEKLFF
TRBJ2-7 | TRBV11-3 | CASSLSGAYEQYF
TRBJ1-2 | TRBV2 | CASRAPGTEYYGYTF
TRBJ2-7 | TRBV10-2 | CASRGTSGSVSYEQYF
TRBJ2-7 | TRBV7-9 | CASSFRDRSYEQYF
TRBJ2-5 | TRBV11-2 | CASSLERGGETQYF
TRBJ2-2 | TRBV11-2 | CASSGAVMNTGELFF
TRBJ2-1 | TRBV19 | CASSMTVSGRSYNEQFF
TRBJ1-2 | TRBV19 | CASSISMTGPYGYTF
TRBJ1-1 | TRBV27 | CASFKLPLQGNTEAFF
TRBJ2-7 | TRBV2 | CASERDTGYEQYF
TRBJ1-2 | TRBV7-2 | CASSFAMWGQGADYGYTF
TRBJ1-6 | TRBV10-3 | CAISESSGNDSPLHF
TRBJ2-3 | TRBV5-1 | CASSLPERGADTQYF
TRBJ2-7 | TRBV30 | CAWSRQGAVEQYF
TRBJ2-1 | TRBV3-1/TRBV3-2 | CASSPRGWDNEQFF
TRBJ2-1 | TRBV3-1/TRBV3-2 | CASSRPPSDEQFF
TRBJ1-2 | TRBV29-1 | CSVVTFPDYGYTF
TRBJ2-7 | TRBV18 | CASSPDGGSYEQYF
TRBJ1-4 | TRBV9 | CASSREQNEKLFF
TRBJ1-1 | TRBV12-5 | CASGLVSGGWTEAFF